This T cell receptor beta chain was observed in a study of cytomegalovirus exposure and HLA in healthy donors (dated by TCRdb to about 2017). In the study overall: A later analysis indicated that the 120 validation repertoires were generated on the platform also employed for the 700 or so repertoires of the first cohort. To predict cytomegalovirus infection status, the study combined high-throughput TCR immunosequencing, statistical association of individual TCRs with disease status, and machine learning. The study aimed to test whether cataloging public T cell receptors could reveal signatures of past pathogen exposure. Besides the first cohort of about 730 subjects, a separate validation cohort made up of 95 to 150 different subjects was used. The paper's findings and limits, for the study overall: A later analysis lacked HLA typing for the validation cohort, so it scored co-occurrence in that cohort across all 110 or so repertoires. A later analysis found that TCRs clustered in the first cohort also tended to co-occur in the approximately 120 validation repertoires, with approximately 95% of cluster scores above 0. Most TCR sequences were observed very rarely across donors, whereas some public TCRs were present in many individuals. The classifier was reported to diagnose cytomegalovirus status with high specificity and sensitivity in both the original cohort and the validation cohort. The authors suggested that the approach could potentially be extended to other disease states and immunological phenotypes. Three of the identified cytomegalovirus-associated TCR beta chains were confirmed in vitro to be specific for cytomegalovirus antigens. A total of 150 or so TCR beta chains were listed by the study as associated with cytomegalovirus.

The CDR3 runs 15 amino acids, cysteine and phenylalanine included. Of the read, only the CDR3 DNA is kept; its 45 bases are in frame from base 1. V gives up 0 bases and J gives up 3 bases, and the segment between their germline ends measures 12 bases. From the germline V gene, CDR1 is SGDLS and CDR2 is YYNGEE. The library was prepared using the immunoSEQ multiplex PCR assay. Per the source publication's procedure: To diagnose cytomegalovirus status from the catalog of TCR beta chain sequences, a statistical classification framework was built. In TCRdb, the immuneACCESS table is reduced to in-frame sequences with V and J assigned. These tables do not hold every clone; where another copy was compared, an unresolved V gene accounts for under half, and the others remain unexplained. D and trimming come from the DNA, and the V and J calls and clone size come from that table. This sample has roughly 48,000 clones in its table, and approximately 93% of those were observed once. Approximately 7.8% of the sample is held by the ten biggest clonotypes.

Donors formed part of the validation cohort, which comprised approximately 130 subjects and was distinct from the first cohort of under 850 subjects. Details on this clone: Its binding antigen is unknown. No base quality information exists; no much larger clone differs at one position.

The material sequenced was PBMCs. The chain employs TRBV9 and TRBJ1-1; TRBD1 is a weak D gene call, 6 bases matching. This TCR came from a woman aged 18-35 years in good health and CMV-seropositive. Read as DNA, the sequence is TGTGCCAGCAGCGTAGGGGAGGGGGTAGACACTGAAGCTTTCTTT. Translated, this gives CASSVGEGVDTEAFF.